The clone carrying this T cell receptor (beta chain) was detected a few times. Its specificity is not known. This sample was included in a study of blood T cells in healthy people across ages. The study's findings and limits: With age, beta diversity per million T cells declined roughly linearly, significantly by approximately 40.

This CDR3 has 16 amino acids. Per the germline V gene, CDR1 is MNHNS and CDR2 is SASEGT. Trimming took off 7 bases at V and 0 bases at J, with 16 bases between the two ends. Isolated PBMCs totaled at least 7 million in each sample. The total RNA that was extracted per sample amounted to at least 5.5 micrograms. A second PCR, run for about 7 to 11 cycles, used a sample-barcoded 5' primer plus a J-beta primer mix. Every single cDNA molecule received a tag from a template-switch adaptor with 12 random nucleotides. TCRdb processed the 5' RACE reads anew with MiXCR; each CDR3 protein has one entry. The data show 550,000 to 600,000 distinct CDR3 sequences, roughly 28% seen once.

The TCR was taken from a woman between 65 and 79 years old in good health. The sequenced sample was blood. The chain carries TRBV6-1 and TRBJ2-1; no firm D call. CDR3 sequence: CASNQRIGSSYNEQFF. The CDR3 DNA follows: TGTGCCAGCAATCAGAGAATTGGAAGCTCCTACAATGAGCAGTTCTTC.